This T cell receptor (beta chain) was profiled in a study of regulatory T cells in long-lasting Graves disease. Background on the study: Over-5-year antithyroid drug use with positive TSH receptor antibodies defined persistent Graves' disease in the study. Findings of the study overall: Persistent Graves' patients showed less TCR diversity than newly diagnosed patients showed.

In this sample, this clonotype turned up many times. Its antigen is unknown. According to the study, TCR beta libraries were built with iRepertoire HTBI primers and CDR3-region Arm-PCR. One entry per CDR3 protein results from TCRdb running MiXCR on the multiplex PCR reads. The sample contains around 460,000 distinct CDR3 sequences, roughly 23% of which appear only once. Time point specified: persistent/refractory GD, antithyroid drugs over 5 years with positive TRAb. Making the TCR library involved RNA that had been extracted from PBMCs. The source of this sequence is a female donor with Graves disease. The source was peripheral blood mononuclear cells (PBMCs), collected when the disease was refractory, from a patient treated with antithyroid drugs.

The DNA of the CDR3 is TGCAGCGCGCCAGGGGCAGGGGGCACAGAGACCCAGTACTTC. Encoded protein: CSAPGAGGTETQYF. The chain employs TRBV29-1 and TRBJ2-5, with 8 bases identical to TRBD1. CDR1 is SQVTM, CDR2 ANQGSEA, per germline. This CDR3 has 14 residues. V was clipped by 7 bases and J by 4 bases; unmatched bases: 11.